The next 21 T cell receptor beta chains were all read from a single sample in a study of blood T cells in healthy people across ages (dated by TCRdb to about 2015). Libraries were made using 5' RACE. Instrument used: Illumina HiSeq 2500. The second PCR ran for roughly 7 to 11 cycles and used a J-beta primer mix along with a sample-barcoded 5' primer. TCRdb reanalyzed the raw reads on its own, using fastp at Q25 for trimming and MiXCR for clone calling, and kept in-frame beta chains. Identical CDR3 proteins give one entry, which carries the most common genes and DNA. Across this sample there are about 930,000 distinct CDR3 sequences, with almost 30% seen only once. Together, the top ten hold about a tenth of the sample. Another study also made use of these data, one on T cells of mothers and their children.

The sample consisted of blood. The receptors were gathered from a woman aged 40-49 years in good health.

This chain connects TRBV15 to TRBJ1-5; no reliable D call. Germline CDR1 reads LNHNV; CDR2 reads YYDKDF (reference sequence). Trimming removed 1 base from V and 4 bases from J, with 17 bases in between. The CDR3 length is 17 residues. Here the CDR3 DNA reads TGTGCCACCAGCAGAGTGTGGACCAGCCCCTGGAATCAGCCCCAGCATTTT. Its translation is CATSRVWTSPWNQPQHF.

This chain links TRBV6-6 with TRBJ1-2, with D possibly being TRBD1 (6 bases). Germline assignment: CDR1 MNHNY and CDR2 SVGAGI (reference sequence). V lost 4 bases, J lost 6 bases, and 18 bases lay in between. This CDR3 is 15 amino acids long. CDR3 bases: TGTGCCAGCAGTTCCTCCTTGGGGGGCGAAAATGGCTACACCTTC. Encoded protein: CASSSSLGGENGYTF.

Turning to this clonotype: A read error may explain this, as a much larger clone is one base away. The genes are TRBV4-3 and TRBJ2-7; TRBD1 might be the D (6 bases). CDR1 is LGHNA and CDR2 is YSLEER in the germline V gene. The CDR3 loop spans 15 amino acids. CDR3 nucleotide sequence: TGCGTCAGCAGCCCGTCCAACAGGGAGATCTACGAGCAGTACTTC. Translation: CVSSPSNREIYEQYF.

J is TRBJ1-1 and V is TRBV3-1, with D possibly matching TRBD1 (5 bases). The germline CDR1 and CDR2 sequences are LGHDT and YNNKEL (reference sequence). Trimming took 1 base from V and 4 from J, leaving 13 bases between them. This CDR3 spans 15 amino acids. The CDR3 loop is CASSQGWQGSTEAFF. The CDR3 DNA is TGTGCCAGCAGCCAAGGGTGGCAGGGTAGCACTGAAGCTTTCTTT.

On this clonotype: A much more abundant neighbour one base away suggests this may be a read error. This rearrangement joins TRBV6-1 to TRBJ2-7; tentatively, D is TRBD1 (6 bases). Germline CDR1 MNHNS, CDR2 SASEGT. The CDR3 is 12 residues long. The CDR3 DNA follows: TGTGCCAACAGTCGGGACATCGCCGAGCAGTACTTC. It specifies CANSRDIAEQYF.

CDR3 loop: CASSAGGRGEQFF. CDR3 DNA sequence: TGTGCCAGCAGCGCAGGGGGCCGTGGTGAGCAGTTCTTC. The chain couples TRBV9 to TRBJ2-1; 8 bases match TRBD1. The CDR3 has 13 residues. V was pared by 3 bases and J by 9 bases, with 5 bases of the junction left unmatched. CDR1 is SGDLS and CDR2 is YYNGEE in the germline V gene. Looking up the rest from reference TRBV9 and TRBJ2-1 gives the full variable domain: DSGVTQTPKHLITATGQRVTLRCSPRSGDLSVYWYQQSLDQGLQFLIQYYNGEERAKGNILERFSAQQFPDLHSELNLSSLELGDSALYFCASSAGGRGEQFFGPGTRLTVL.

At least ten counts were recorded for this clonotype. The chain couples TRBV7-2 to TRBJ2-7; D is unclear. CDR1 and CDR2 from the germline V gene are SGHTA and FQGNSA. This CDR3 has 14 amino acids. The ends were cut back, 5 bases at V and 2 bases at J, with 13 bases in the middle. Here the CDR3 reads CASSPLGSPYEQYF. CDR3 nucleotide sequence: TGTGCCAGCAGCCCCCTAGGTAGCCCCTACGAGCAGTACTTC.

This clonotype has ten or more counts. The chain combines TRBV4-1 with TRBJ2-3; 10 nucleotides align to TRBD2. CDR3 length: 16 residues. V dropped 1 base and J dropped 6; count of bases not matched to a gene: 7. The germline V gene has CDR1 MGHRA and CDR2 YSYEKL. The CDR3 loop is CASSQVHSGGSDTQYF. The CDR3 DNA sequence: TGCGCCAGCAGCCAAGTTCATAGCGGGGGGTCCGATACGCAGTATTTT.

The V gene is TRBV11-2, the J gene TRBJ2-7, with no clear D. Trimming left V 3 bases short and J 3 bases short, with 12 bases between. The CDR3 loop spans 14 amino acids. Germline assignment: CDR1 SGHAT and CDR2 FQNNGV. CDR3 in amino acids: CASSLLRQHYEQYF. The CDR3 DNA follows: TGTGCCAGCAGCTTGCTCAGGCAGCACTACGAGCAGTACTTC. The full variable domain, in which reference TRBV11-2 and TRBJ2-7 provide the parts outside the CDR3, is EAGVAQSPRYKIIEKRQSVAFWCNPISGHATLYWYQQILGQGPKLLIQFQNNGVVDDSQLPKDRFSAERLKGVDSTLKIQPAKLEDSAVYLCASSLLRQHYEQYFGPGTRLTVT.

There are many counts of this clonotype. The J gene is TRBJ2-7, the V gene TRBV20-1; D might be TRBD1 (6 bases). CDR1 is DFQATT, CDR2 SNEGSKA, per germline (reference sequence). CDR3 size: 14 residues. Trimming removed 5 bases from V and 0 bases from J, with 14 bases in between. The CDR3 sequence is CSAWGQSSSYEQYF. The CDR3, as DNA: TGCAGTGCTTGGGGGCAGTCGAGCTCCTACGAGCAGTACTTC.

Only a few counts were recorded for this clonotype. The chain links TRBV5-5 to TRBJ2-7, with a tentative D call TRBD1 (5 bases). There are 15 residues in the CDR3. Trimming removed 0 bases at V and 7 bases at J, with 17 bases between. The germline gives CDR1 SGHKS, CDR2 YYEKEE (reference sequence). CDR3 amino acids: CASSLAGQGPWEQYF. The CDR3 DNA reads as TGTGCCAGCAGCTTGGCCGGGCAGGGTCCTTGGGAGCAGTACTTC.

The chain recombines TRBV7-9 with TRBJ1-5, with a possible D match to TRBD1 (6 bases). CDR1 is SEHNR and CDR2 is FQNEAQ in the germline V gene (reference sequence). V was pared by 5 bases and J by 3 bases, with 8 bases between. The CDR3 totals 13 residues. For the CDR3, the DNA is TGTGCCAGCAGCCGGGACAACAATCAGCCCCAGCATTTT. It specifies CASSRDNNQPQHF.

This clonotype showed up just a few times. V gene TRBV5-1 combines with J gene TRBJ1-1; 9 bases agree with TRBD1. CDR1 is SGHRS, CDR2 YFSETQ, per germline. V shed 4 bases, J shed 4 bases, and the junction held 8 bases outside the gene matches. CDR3 length equals 15 residues. In DNA, the CDR3 is TGCGCCAGCAGCCCGCAGACGGACAGGGGCACTGAAGCTTTCTTT. Translation gives CASSPQTDRGTEAFF.

The V gene is TRBV20-1, the J gene TRBJ2-3; TRBD2 aligns across 9 bases. CDR1 is DFQATT and CDR2 is SNEGSKA in the germline V gene (reference sequence). The CDR3 has 16 residues. Trimming cost V 7 bases and J 1 base; bases outside gene matches: 12. The CDR3 reads CSGQREVLKGTDTQYF. In DNA, the CDR3 is TGCAGTGGGCAGCGGGAGGTCCTTAAAGGCACAGATACGCAGTATTTT.

This clonotype came up many times. This chain links TRBV10-3 with TRBJ2-5; tentatively, D is TRBD1 or TRBD2 (5 bases each). With 3 bases removed from V and 2 bases from J, the gap between germline ends came to 13 bases. Looked up from germline, CDR1 is ENHRY and CDR2 is SYGVKD. The CDR3 sequence is 15 residues long. The CDR3 DNA follows: TGTGCCATCAGTGATGGGGGTAAGGGTCAAGAGACCCAGTACTTC. Protein product: CAISDGGKGQETQYF.

The genes are TRBV20-1 and TRBJ1-2, with a possible D match to TRBD1 (6 bases). V gave up 6 bases and J gave up 6 bases, with 23 bases separating them. Germline CDR1 is DFQATT and CDR2 is SNEGSKA (reference sequence). The CDR3 spans 15 residues. Written as DNA, the CDR3 is TGCAGTGCCCGATCAGCCGCGGGGGCCGGGGATGGCTACACCTTC. Translating gives CSARSAAGAGDGYTF.

The sample holds one count of this clonotype. One end of the junction is discordant with germline, which a read error may explain. The chain couples TRBV6-6 to TRBJ1-1; maybe TRBD1 (6 bases). The CDR3 consists of 15 residues. Germline values: CDR1 MNHNY, CDR2 SVGAGI (reference sequence). The CDR3 loop reads CASSYAGARNTEAFF. The CDR3 DNA reads as TGCGCCAGCAGTTACGCGGGGGCGAGGAACACTGAAGCTTTCTTT.

This clonotype was seen repeatedly, ten times or more. The chain recombines TRBV6-5 with TRBJ2-6; D gene uncertain. The CDR3 is 15 residues long. Germline-derived CDR1 and CDR2 are MNHEY and SVGAGI. Between the trimmed V and J ends, which lost 2 bases and 4 bases, there was a span of 9 bases. The chain's CDR3 is CASSYKVTGANVLTF. CDR3 DNA: TGTGCCAGCAGTTACAAGGTTACCGGGGCCAACGTCCTGACTTTC.

The gene calls are TRBV20-1 and TRBJ2-3; possible D gene TRBD2, 6 bases. Germline CDR1 DFQATT, CDR2 SNEGSKA (reference sequence). The CDR3 sequence is 15 residues long. Trimming shortened V by 3 bases and J by 2 bases, and 15 bases separated the two germline ends. CDR3 loop: CSASYSRGDTDTQYF. The CDR3 coding sequence is TGCAGTGCTAGTTATTCGCGGGGTGACACAGATACGCAGTATTTT.

This clonotype has at least ten counts. The CDR3 sequence: CASRDSYEQYF. The CDR3, as DNA: TGTGCCAGCCGGGACAGCTACGAGCAGTACTTC. This rearrangement joins TRBV7-2 to TRBJ2-7; 7 nucleotides match TRBD1. V trimming: 8 bases; J trimming: 3 bases; junction bases outside the gene matches: 1. The CDR3 sequence is 11 residues long. Looked up from germline, CDR1 is SGHTA and CDR2 is FQGNSA.

In regard to this clonotype: This could be a read error, since a much larger clone is one nucleotide away. This sequence joins TRBV11-2 and TRBJ1-2; no firm D call. Germline lookup yields CDR1 SGHAT and CDR2 FQNNGV. This CDR3 comprises 13 residues. This chain's CDR3 is CVSSSSGRFGYTF. CDR3 DNA: TGTGTCAGCAGCTCGTCAGGTAGATTTGGCTACACCTTC.